These T cell receptor beta chains were read from a single sample in a study of cytomegalovirus exposure and HLA in healthy donors. Repertoires were generated with immunoSEQ multiplex PCR, while TCRdb's copy carries only in-frame clones and drops some. The sample lists some 200,000 clones; around nine tenths were seen once. Material for sequencing was PBMCs. The source is a man aged 25 to 40 in good health and CMV-seropositive. CDR3s include the opening cysteine and the closing phenylalanine or tryptophan. A D gene is named only where the DNA matches it firmly. Where a row states a size, it is once, few, many or the class of an expanded clone; other rows omit it.

v_gene	abundance	d_gene	j_gene	CDR3aa	CDR3nt
TRBV28	NA	TRBD1	TRBJ2-2	CATTTGTDLTGELFF	TGTGCCACTACCACCGGGACAGACCTCACCGGGGAGCTGTTTTTT
TRBV29-1	NA	NA	TRBJ1-1	CSIQVQIRGTEAFF	TGCAGCATACAGGTCCAGATACGAGGGACTGAAGCTTTCTTT
TRBV7-2	NA	NA	TRBJ2-1	CASSLGPGNEQFF	TGTGCCAGCAGCTTGGGTCCGGGGAATGAGCAGTTCTTC
TRBV7-6	NA	NA	TRBJ2-7	CASSSKRGRIYEQYF	TGTGCCAGCAGCTCCAAGAGGGGCCGGATCTACGAGCAGTACTTC
TRBV28	NA	NA	TRBJ1-4	CASRQGWANEKLFF	TGTGCCAGCAGGCAAGGGTGGGCTAATGAAAAACTGTTTTTT
TRBV4-1	NA	TRBD2	TRBJ2-1	CASSPSGSSYNEQFF	TGCGCCAGCAGTCCTAGCGGGAGCTCCTACAATGAGCAGTTCTTC
TRBV5-1	NA	NA	TRBJ2-5	CASTPTGETQYF	TGCGCCAGCACCCCGACGGGGGAGACCCAGTACTTC
TRBV4-3	NA	NA	TRBJ2-1	CASSQAAYNEQFF	TGCGCCAGCAGCCAGGCCGCGTACAATGAGCAGTTCTTC
TRBV4-2	NA	NA	TRBJ2-1	CASSQDSYNEQFF	TGTGCCAGCAGCCAGGACAGTTACAATGAGCAGTTCTTC
TRBV10-3	NA	TRBD2	TRBJ2-2	CAISGGGANTGELFF	TGTGCCATCAGCGGGGGAGGGGCGAACACCGGGGAGCTGTTTTTT
TRBV6-6	NA	NA	TRBJ2-1	CASSYERAYNEQFF	TGTGCCAGCAGTTACGAGCGGGCATACAATGAGCAGTTCTTC
TRBV6-1	NA	TRBD1	TRBJ2-7	CASSGGTGKQYF	TGTGCCAGCAGTGGGGGGACAGGCAAGCAGTACTTC
TRBV7-9	NA	TRBD1	TRBJ1-4	CASSSRTGINEKLFF	TGTGCCAGCAGCTCGAGGACAGGGATAAATGAAAAACTGTTTTTT
TRBV5-6	NA	TRBD1	TRBJ2-1	CASSLYRTGYNEQFF	TGTGCCAGCAGCTTATACCGGACAGGGTACAATGAGCAGTTCTTC
TRBV19	NA	NA	TRBJ1-5	CASNFLPLIHQPQHF	TGTGCCAGTAACTTCTTACCTTTAATTCATCAGCCCCAGCATTTT
TRBV2	few	TRBD1	TRBJ2-1	CARDRGDNEQFF	TGTGCCAGGGACAGGGGAGACAATGAGCAGTTCTTC
TRBV30	NA	NA	TRBJ1-6	CAWSPVHSYNSPLHF	TGTGCCTGGAGCCCCGTACACTCCTATAATTCACCCCTCCACTTT
TRBV5-1	NA	NA	TRBJ1-5	CASSLDGGRELLHF	TGCGCCAGCAGCTTGGATGGGGGGCGAGAATTGTTGCATTTT